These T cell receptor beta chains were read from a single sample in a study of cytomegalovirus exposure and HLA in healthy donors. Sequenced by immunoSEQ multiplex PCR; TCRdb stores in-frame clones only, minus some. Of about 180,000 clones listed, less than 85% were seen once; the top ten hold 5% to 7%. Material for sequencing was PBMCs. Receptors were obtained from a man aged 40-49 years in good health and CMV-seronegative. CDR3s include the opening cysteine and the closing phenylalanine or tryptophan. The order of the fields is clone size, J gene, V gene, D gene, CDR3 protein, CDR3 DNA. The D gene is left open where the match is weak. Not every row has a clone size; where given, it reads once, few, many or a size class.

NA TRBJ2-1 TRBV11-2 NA CASSLVAEGTYNEQFF TGTGCCAGCAGCTTAGTGGCGGAGGGGACCTACAATGAGCAGTTCTTC
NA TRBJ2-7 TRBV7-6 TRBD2 CASSPRLAGASEQYF TGTGCCAGCAGCCCAAGACTAGCGGGGGCCTCCGAGCAGTACTTC
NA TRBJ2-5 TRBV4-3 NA CASSQGRTVVGGETQYF TGCGCCAGCAGCCAAGGCCGGACAGTGGTAGGGGGAGAGACCCAGTACTTC
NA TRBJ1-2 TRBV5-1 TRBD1 CASSSGQGLGYTF TGCGCCAGCAGCTCCGGACAGGGGCTTGGCTACACCTTC
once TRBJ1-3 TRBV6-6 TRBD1 CASSRSGRGPVGTIYF TGTGCCAGCAGTCGGTCGGGCAGGGGGCCAGTCGGCACCATATATTTT
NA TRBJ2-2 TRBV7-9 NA CASSLRATGELFF TGTGCCAGCAGCTTGAGGGCAACCGGGGAGCTGTTTTTT
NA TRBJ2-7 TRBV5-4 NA CASSVDSYEQYF TGTGCCAGCAGCGTAGACAGCTACGAGCAGTACTTC
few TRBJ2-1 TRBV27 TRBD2 CASSLWARPVLSGTNNEQFF TGTGCCAGCAGTTTATGGGCACGACCCGTCCTCAGCGGGACCAACAATGAGCAGTTCTTC
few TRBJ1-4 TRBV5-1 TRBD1 CASRPGQAEKLFF TGCGCCAGCCGACCCGGACAGGCAGAAAAACTGTTTTTT
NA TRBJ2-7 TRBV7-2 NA CASSPQGVGEQYF TGTGCCAGCAGCCCACAGGGAGTGGGCGAGCAGTACTTC
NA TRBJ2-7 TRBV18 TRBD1 CASSPGDRYYEQYF TGTGCCAGCTCTCCAGGGGACAGGTATTACGAGCAGTACTTC
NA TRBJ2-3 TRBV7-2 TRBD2 CASSRAGGFADTQYF TGTGCCAGCAGCAGAGCGGGAGGTTTCGCAGATACGCAGTATTTT
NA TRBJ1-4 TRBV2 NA CASTPGATNEKLFF TGTGCCAGCACCCCGGGGGCAACTAATGAAAAACTGTTTTTT
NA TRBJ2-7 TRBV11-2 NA CASSLTGLEASEQYF TGTGCCAGCAGCTTAACGGGGTTAGAGGCGTCCGAGCAGTACTTC
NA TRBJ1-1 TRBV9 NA CASSGSDSNTEAFF TGTGCCAGCAGCGGATCAGATTCCAACACTGAAGCTTTCTTT
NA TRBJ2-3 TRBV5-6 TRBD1 CASSPWTGRTDAQYF TGTGCCAGCAGCCCTTGGACAGGACGAACAGATGCGCAGTATTTT
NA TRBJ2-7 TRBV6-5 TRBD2 CASSSYPLAAREQYF TGTGCCAGCAGTTCTTACCCACTAGCGGCCCGTGAGCAGTACTTC
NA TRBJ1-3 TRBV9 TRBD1 CASSVGDSSGNTIYF TGTGCCAGCAGCGTAGGGGACAGCTCTGGAAACACCATATATTTT
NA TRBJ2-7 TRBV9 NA CASSVVSSSYEQYF TGTGCCAGCAGCGTAGTGTCGAGCTCCTACGAGCAGTACTTC
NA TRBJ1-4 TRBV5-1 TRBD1 CASSPGPTGEGEKLFF TGCGCCAGCAGCCCAGGACCGACAGGGGAGGGGGAAAAACTGTTTTTT
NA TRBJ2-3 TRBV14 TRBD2 CASSQQRGATDTQYF TGTGCCAGCAGCCAACAGCGGGGGGCCACAGATACGCAGTATTTT
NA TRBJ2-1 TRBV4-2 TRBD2 CASSQAGLAGGNNEQFF TGTGCCAGCAGCCAAGCGGGACTAGCGGGAGGGAACAATGAGCAGTTCTTC
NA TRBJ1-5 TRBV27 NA CASSLRGLGSNQPQHF TGTGCCAGCAGTTTGCGGGGGCTGGGTAGCAATCAGCCCCAGCATTTT
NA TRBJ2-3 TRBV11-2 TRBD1 CASSFGVGTGSGDTQYF TGTGCCAGCAGCTTTGGGGTCGGGACAGGCTCGGGAGATACGCAGTATTTT
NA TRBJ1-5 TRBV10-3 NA CAISDFNGGQPQHF TGTGCCATCAGTGATTTTAATGGAGGGCAGCCCCAGCATTTT
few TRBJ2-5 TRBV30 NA CAWSTTLGQQETQYF TGTGCCTGGAGTACGACCCTGGGGCAGCAAGAGACCCAGTACTTC
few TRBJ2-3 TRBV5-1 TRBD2 CASSLQRELDTQYF TGCGCCAGCAGCTTACAGCGGGAGCTGGATACGCAGTATTTT
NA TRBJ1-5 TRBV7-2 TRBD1 CASSTDRAQPQHF TGTGCCAGCAGCACGGACAGGGCTCAGCCCCAGCATTTT
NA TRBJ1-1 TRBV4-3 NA CASSHLPGGRTEAFF TGCGCCAGCAGCCATCTACCCGGGGGGAGGACTGAAGCTTTCTTT
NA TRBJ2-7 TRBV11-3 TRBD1 CASSLDPGGLGEQYF TGTGCCAGCAGCTTAGATCCAGGGGGCTTGGGGGAGCAGTACTTC
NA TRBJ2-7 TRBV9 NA CASSPTLEGPREQYF TGTGCCAGCAGCCCCACCTTGGAGGGCCCCCGCGAGCAGTACTTC
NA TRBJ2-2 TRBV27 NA CASSLSSSSPGELFF TGTGCCAGCAGTTTATCTTCGTCCTCCCCCGGGGAGCTGTTTTTT
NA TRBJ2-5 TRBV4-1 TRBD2 CASSPGGGFRETQYF TGCGCCAGCAGCCCGGGAGGGGGGTTCCGGGAGACCCAGTACTTC
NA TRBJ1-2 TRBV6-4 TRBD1 CASSDSSGDRGPDYGYTF TGTGCCAGCAGTGACTCGAGTGGGGACAGGGGGCCGGACTATGGCTACACCTTC
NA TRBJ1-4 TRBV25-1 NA CASSESPAGLTNEKLFF TGTGCCAGCAGTGAATCCCCGGCAGGACTTACTAATGAAAAACTGTTTTTT
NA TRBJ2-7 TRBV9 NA CASSSSSYEQYF TGTGCCAGCAGCTCAAGCTCCTACGAGCAGTACTTC
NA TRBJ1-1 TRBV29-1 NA CSANRENTEAFF TGCAGCGCAAACAGAGAGAACACTGAAGCTTTCTTT
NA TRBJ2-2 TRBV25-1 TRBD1 CASSTRTGTGSTGELFF TGTGCCAGCAGTACCCGAACCGGGACAGGGAGCACCGGGGAGCTGTTTTTT
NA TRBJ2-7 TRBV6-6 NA CASSYPGSYEQYF TGTGCCAGCAGTTACCCCGGCTCCTACGAGCAGTACTTC
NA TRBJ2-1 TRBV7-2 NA CASSFSFSGEQFF TGTGCCAGCAGCTTCTCCTTTAGCGGCGAGCAGTTCTTC
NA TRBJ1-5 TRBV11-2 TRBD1 CASSPSTGGQPQHF TGTGCCAGCAGCCCATCGACAGGGGGGCAGCCCCAGCATTTT
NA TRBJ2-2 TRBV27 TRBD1 CASTFRTGRDTGELFF TGTGCCAGCACTTTTAGGACAGGAAGGGACACCGGGGAGCTGTTTTTT
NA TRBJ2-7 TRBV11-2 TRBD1 CASKPTGQTYEQYF TGTGCCAGCAAACCCACGGGACAGACCTACGAGCAGTACTTC
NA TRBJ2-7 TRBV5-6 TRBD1 CASSQLGTGFYEQYF TGTGCCAGCAGCCAATTAGGGACAGGGTTTTACGAGCAGTACTTC
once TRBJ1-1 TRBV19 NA CASSQGSNTEAFF TGTGCCAGTAGTCAGGGTTCGAACACTGAAGCTTTCTTT
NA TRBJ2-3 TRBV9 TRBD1 CASSALGQGGSDTQYF TGTGCCAGCAGCGCCCTGGGACAGGGGGGTTCAGATACGCAGTATTTT
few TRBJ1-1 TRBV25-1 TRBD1 CASSVAPDRGLAEAFF TGTGCCAGCAGTGTGGCGCCGGACAGGGGCCTCGCTGAAGCTTTCTTT
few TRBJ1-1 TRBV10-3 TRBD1 CATDRGGNTEAFF TGTGCCACGGACAGGGGCGGGAACACTGAAGCTTTCTTT
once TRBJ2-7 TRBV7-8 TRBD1 CASSLGSRDRGQEQYF TGTGCCAGCAGCTTAGGTTCCCGGGACAGGGGGCAGGAGCAGTACTTC
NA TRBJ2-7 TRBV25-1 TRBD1 CASSDRGRHYEQYF TGTGCCAGCAGTGACAGGGGGCGACACTACGAGCAGTACTTC
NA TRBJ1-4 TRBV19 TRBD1 CASSTRQGAREKLFF TGTGCCAGTAGTACCCGACAGGGGGCTAGAGAAAAACTGTTTTTT
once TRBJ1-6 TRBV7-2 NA CASSLRSLRAGNSPLHF TGTGCCAGCAGCTTAAGATCCCTTCGCGCGGGTAATTCACCCCTCCACTTT
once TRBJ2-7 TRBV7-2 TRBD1 CASSSLGGQGAPQYF TGTGCCAGCAGCTCCCTGGGTGGACAGGGGGCCCCGCAGTACTTC
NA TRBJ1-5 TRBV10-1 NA CASGRKEGEQPQHF TGCGCCAGCGGGAGAAAAGAGGGAGAGCAGCCCCAGCATTTT
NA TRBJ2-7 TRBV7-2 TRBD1 CASSQSDRVPYEQYF TGTGCCAGCAGCCAATCGGACAGGGTACCCTACGAGCAGTACTTC
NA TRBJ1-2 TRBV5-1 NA CASSLGQNYGYTF TGCGCCAGCAGCTTGGGACAGAACTATGGCTACACCTTC
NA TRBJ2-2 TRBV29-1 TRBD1 CSVVFRDRGLTGELFF TGCAGCGTTGTATTTCGGGACAGGGGGCTTACCGGGGAGCTGTTTTTT